This T cell receptor beta chain derives from a study of T cell responses to AZD1222 COVID-19 vaccine. Study-wide points: Clonal diversity was possibly underestimated, and the donors were mostly white British, with more females.

Only in-frame clones appear in the TCRdb table, and some are missing; sequencing was by immunoSEQ multiplex PCR. The sample lists about 120,000 clones; 70% to 90% were seen once. To note about this clone: Its antigen is as yet unknown.

Germline V gene lookup returns CDR1 SGHVS and CDR2 FQNEAQ. CDR3 length: 17 amino acids. V lost 2 bases, J lost 3 bases, and 12 bases stayed unmatched. The sample was peripheral blood, taken on day 0 of AZD1222 vaccination. The receptor was isolated from an adult in good health. This chain links TRBV7-8 with TRBJ2-5; 7 nucleotides align to TRBD1. For the CDR3, the DNA is TGTGCCAGCAGCTTACTGTATCGACAGGGCAGAGAAGAGACCCAGTACTTC. This translates into CASSLLYRQGREETQYF.